This TCR beta chain came from a study of cytomegalovirus exposure and HLA in healthy donors. Study background: The 110 million or so unique TCR beta sequences, from roughly 180 million T cells, were found by an earlier analysis.

General study points: Many donors shared some public TCRs, even though most TCR sequences were rare. In a later analysis, a genetic analysis reported fewer productive-TCR N-insertions in an Asian-associated ancestry cluster than the cohort average. 164 TCR beta chains were listed as cytomegalovirus-associated.

13 Jbeta primers and 60 Vbeta primers were used for the PCR. Here immunoSEQ multiplex PCR was the method, and the copy in TCRdb shows in-frame clones only, minus some. The table has over 150,000 clones, around 85% seen once. With respect to this clone: What it binds is not known.

The CDR3 covers 18 residues. CDR1 is LGHNA and CDR2 is YSLEER in the germline V gene. Trimming pared 1 base from V and 4 bases from J, leaving 22 bases between. The material sequenced was PBMCs. The clonotype originates from a human donor in good health. The chain links TRBV4-3 to TRBJ1-1; the D gene is possibly TRBD1 (6 bases). CDR3: CASSQGGTSAGAATEAFF. DNA of the CDR3: TGCGCCAGCAGCCAAGGGGGGACATCGGCTGGTGCGGCCACTGAAGCTTTCTTT.